The 27 T cell receptor beta chains below come from one sample, sequenced in a study of T cell responses to AZD1222 COVID-19 vaccine. The method was immunoSEQ multiplex PCR; TCRdb's version includes in-frame clones alone and lacks a portion of them. The sample carries around 94,000 clones, roughly 90% recorded once. The starting material was peripheral blood, obtained on day 0 of AZD1222 vaccination. All receptors derive from an adult in good health.

This chain links TRBV7-3 with TRBJ2-2, with a tentative D call TRBD1 (5 bases). Per the germline V gene, CDR1 is SGHTA and CDR2 is FQGTGA. V was pared by 3 bases and J by 2 bases, with 7 bases between. There are 14 residues in the CDR3. CDR3 nucleotides: TGTGCCAGCAGCTTGGACAAAAACACCGGGGAGCTGTTTTTT. As protein: CASSLDKNTGELFF.

The V call is TRBV28, the J call TRBJ1-4, with TRBD1 identical over 10 bases. The germline gives CDR1 MDHEN, CDR2 SYDVKM. V lost 3 bases to trimming and J lost 10 bases; unmatched junction nucleotides: 8. The CDR3 sequence is 15 residues long. CDR3 sequence (DNA): TGTGCCAGCAGTTTTCCCGGGACAGGGGTGGCAAAACTGTTTTTT. Encoded protein: CASSFPGTGVAKLFF.

V and J are TRBV5-1 and TRBJ2-5; 11 nucleotides align to TRBD2. Trimming at V came to 1 base and at J to 2 bases, leaving 7 bases not matched to a gene. CDR1 is SGHRS, CDR2 YFSETQ, per germline. CDR3 length: 17 amino acids. CDR3 residues: CASSLRLAGGRQETQYF. CDR3 DNA sequence: TGCGCCAGCAGCTTGAGGCTAGCGGGGGGCCGGCAAGAGACCCAGTACTTC.

V and J are TRBV19 and TRBJ1-1; D not resolved. The CDR3 is 13 amino acids. Germline assignment: CDR1 LNHDA and CDR2 SQIVND (reference sequence). V lost 3 bases, J lost 3 bases, and 8 bases lay in between. CDR3 coding DNA: TGTGCCAGTAGTATTACCCGTGACACTGAAGCTTTCTTT. This sequence encodes CASSITRDTEAFF.

The gene calls are TRBV12-5 and TRBJ1-6; the D gene is possibly TRBD1 (5 bases). The CDR3 spans 15 residues. Germline CDR1 LGHNT, CDR2 FRNRAP. Trimming removed 6 bases at V and 8 bases at J, with 17 bases between. For the CDR3, the DNA is TGTGCTAGTGGCCTCGGTGGGGCGGGGGATTCACCCCTCCACTTT. Translation: CASGLGGAGDSPLHF.

The V gene is TRBV28, the J gene TRBJ1-2; D call uncertain. This CDR3 comprises 15 residues. The V end lost 2 bases, the J end lost 8 bases, and 18 bases lay between the germline ends. Germline V gene sequence: CDR1 MDHEN, CDR2 SYDVKM. The CDR3 sequence: CASSLGLAYPRGYTF. CDR3 in DNA: TGTGCCAGCAGTTTAGGGCTGGCCTACCCGCGGGGCTACACCTTC.

Here the CDR3 reads CASSSAGTGTYEQYF. The DNA of the CDR3 is TGTGCCAGCAGTTCCGCCGGGACAGGAACCTACGAGCAGTACTTC. The J gene is TRBJ2-7, the V gene TRBV6-2 or TRBV6-3; 8 bases are a match to TRBD1. The CDR3 length is 15 residues. Trimming removed 4 bases from V and 2 bases from J; junction bases left unmatched: 7. The germline V gene has CDR1 MNHEY and CDR2 SVGEGT.

By share of the sample, this clone is medium-sized. The V call is TRBV7-3, the J call TRBJ1-1; 7 positions match TRBD1. Germline-derived CDR1 and CDR2 are SGHTA and FQGTGA. Unmatched junction bases numbered 2, after V lost 6 bases and J lost 1 base. This CDR3 has 13 residues. CDR3 sequence: CASSRQGNTEAFF. For the CDR3, the DNA is TGTGCCAGCAGTAGACAGGGGAACACTGAAGCTTTCTTT.

This chain joins TRBV3-1 (or the pseudogene TRBV3-2) and TRBJ2-7; 7 positions agree with TRBD2. The CDR3 consists of 16 residues. V trimming: 4 bases; J trimming: 4 bases; junction bases outside the gene matches: 13. Germline V gene lookup returns CDR1 LGHDT and CDR2 YNNKEL (reference sequence). The CDR3 spells CASSPVGGGSNYEQYF. The CDR3 DNA reads as TGTGCCAGCAGCCCCGTCGGAGGCGGGAGTAATTACGAGCAGTACTTC.

The chain couples TRBV5-5 to TRBJ2-3; weak D call: TRBD2 (6 bases). Germline CDR1 SGHKS, CDR2 YYEKEE (reference sequence). Deletions cut 0 bases from V and 1 base from J, with 15 bases between. This CDR3 comprises 17 residues. In DNA, the CDR3 is TGTGCCAGCAGCTTGGTACTTAGTGGCGGGGGCACAGATACGCAGTATTTT. Translated: CASSLVLSGGGTDTQYF.

The rearrangement joins TRBV6-2 or TRBV6-3 to TRBJ2-7; weak D call: TRBD1 (6 bases). CDR3 length: 16 residues. Germline V CDR1 and CDR2: MNHEY, SVGEGT. V shed 2 bases and J shed 2 bases, with 16 bases lying between them. Here the CDR3 reads CASSYAGTQGTYEQYF. The CDR3 DNA reads TGTGCCAGCAGTTACGCTGGGACACAGGGAACCTACGAGCAGTACTTC.

The chain is built from TRBV7-9 and TRBJ2-6; TRBD1 aligns across 10 bases. The V gene end was trimmed by 5 bases and the J gene end by 9 bases; junction bases not matched to a gene: 10. This CDR3 is 16 amino acids long. Looked up from germline, CDR1 is SEHNR and CDR2 is FQNEAQ (reference sequence). CDR3 DNA: TGTGCCAGCAGCCCGCCCGGGACAGGGGATAACAACGTCCTGACTTTC. It specifies CASSPPGTGDNNVLTF.

The rearrangement links TRBV6-5 to TRBJ1-5; D gene uncertain. CDR3 length: 12 residues. Germline V gene lookup returns CDR1 MNHEY and CDR2 SVGAGI. The V end lost 10 bases, the J end lost 7 bases, and 14 bases lay between the germline ends. The CDR3 bases are TGTGCCACCGGGAAAACGGAGCAGCCCCAGCATTTT. Residues: CATGKTEQPQHF.

In its sample, this clone is medium-sized. The CDR3 DNA reads TGTGCCACCGTAAACTTTGCCACAGATACGCAGTATTTT. Residues: CATVNFATDTQYF. The genes are TRBV6-5 and TRBJ2-3; no firm D call. There are 13 residues in the CDR3. Trimming stripped 10 bases from V and 2 bases from J, with 13 bases between. CDR1 is MNHEY, CDR2 SVGAGI, per germline.

The chain uses TRBV12-3 or TRBV12-4 and TRBJ1-2; possible D gene TRBD1, 6 bases. The CDR3 loop spans 13 amino acids. V lost 7 bases and J lost 4, with 13 bases in between. The CDR3 region is CASTRTAFYGYTF. The CDR3 region has the DNA TGTGCCAGCACCAGGACAGCTTTCTATGGCTACACCTTC.

The rearrangement uses TRBV6-2 or TRBV6-3 and TRBJ1-1; D is ambiguous. Germline CDR1 reads MNHEY; CDR2 reads SVGEGT. Trimming pared 0 bases from V and 0 bases from J, leaving 20 bases between. This CDR3 has 19 residues. CDR3 nucleotide sequence: TGTGCCAGCAGTTACTCGATGCTCGACAATAGAGATTTGAACACTGAAGCTTTCTTT. Translation: CASSYSMLDNRDLNTEAFF.

The V call is TRBV9, the J call TRBJ2-7; D is undetermined. The CDR3 is made up of 13 amino acids. V was pared by 3 bases and J by 5 bases, with 12 bases between. CDR1 is SGDLS and CDR2 is YYNGEE in the germline V gene. The CDR3 DNA is TGTGCCAGCAGCGCACTTCCAGATAACGAGCAGTACTTC. Its translation: CASSALPDNEQYF.

The J gene is TRBJ1-3, the V gene TRBV9; the D is unclear. CDR1 SGDLS and CDR2 YYNGEE come from the germline V gene. The CDR3 is made up of 14 amino acids. The ends were cut back, 0 bases at V and 0 bases at J, with 4 bases in the middle. The CDR3 region is CASSVESSGNTIYF. CDR3 DNA: TGTGCCAGCAGCGTAGAATCCTCTGGAAACACCATATATTTT.

The chain couples TRBV5-4 to TRBJ1-4, with D possibly being TRBD1 (5 bases). Trimming stripped 3 bases from V and 0 bases from J, with 12 bases between. From germline, CDR1 is SGHNT and CDR2 YYREEE (reference sequence). The CDR3 is 16 residues long. In DNA form, the CDR3 reads TGTGCCAGCAGCTCTGGAGGGGTTGCAACTAATGAAAAACTGTTTTTT. As protein: CASSSGGVATNEKLFF.

The chain uses TRBV19 and TRBJ1-1, with D perhaps TRBD1 (5 bases). Trimming left V 5 bases short and J 2 bases short, with 15 bases between. This CDR3 spans 15 amino acids. The germline gives CDR1 LNHDA, CDR2 SQIVND (reference sequence). CDR3 sequence: CASSHGTEPNTEAFF. In DNA, the CDR3 is TGTGCCAGTAGTCACGGGACCGAACCCAACACTGAAGCTTTCTTT.

The chain links TRBV10-3 to TRBJ2-7; TRBD2 is a possible D gene (5 bases). Germline-derived CDR1 and CDR2 are ENHRY and SYGVKD. The V gene lost 0 bases and the J gene lost 0 bases, with 12 bases spanning the gap. There are 16 residues in the CDR3. This chain's CDR3 is CAISESTRGNSYEQYF. CDR3 in DNA: TGTGCCATCAGTGAGTCAACGAGAGGGAACTCCTACGAGCAGTACTTC.

The V gene is TRBV5-6, the J gene TRBJ2-5; D unresolved. Deletions cut 0 bases from V and 1 base from J, with 4 bases between. The germline V gene encodes CDR1 SGHDT and CDR2 YYEEEE. The CDR3 has 13 amino acids. The CDR3 DNA sequence: TGTGCCAGCAGCTTGGGTATCCAAGAGACCCAGTACTTC. Protein: CASSLGIQETQYF.

This clone was seen once. V usage is TRBV27 and J usage is TRBJ1-1; D gene unclear. Trimming stripped 2 bases from V and 0 bases from J, with 4 bases between. The CDR3 consists of 13 residues. CDR1 is MNHEY, CDR2 SMNVEV, per germline (reference sequence). The CDR3 protein is CASSLLMNTEAFF. The DNA for the CDR3 is TGTGCCAGCAGTTTACTTATGAACACTGAAGCTTTCTTT.

This clone was counted between two and nine times. The chain links TRBV5-1 to TRBJ2-1; D possibly corresponds to TRBD2 (6 bases). The V gene lost 4 bases and the J gene lost 9 bases, with 17 bases spanning the gap. Per germline, CDR1 SGHRS and CDR2 YFSETQ. CDR3 length: 14 residues. This CDR3 reads CASSGSTSFSEQFF. DNA of the CDR3: TGCGCCAGCAGCGGGTCGACTAGTTTCAGTGAGCAGTTCTTC. Full variable domain (remainder filled in from reference TRBV5-1 and TRBJ2-1): KAGVTQTPRYLIKTRGQQVTLSCSPISGHRSVSWYQQTPGQGLQFLFEYFSETQRNKGNFPGRFSGRQFSNSRSEMNVSTLELGDSALYLCASSGSTSFSEQFFGPGTRLTVL.

This clone was counted only a few times. The chain combines TRBV10-3 with TRBJ1-2; 9 bases line up with TRBD1. This CDR3 is built from 18 residues. With V trimmed by 2 bases and J by 7 bases, 17 bases remained unmatched. CDR1 is ENHRY and CDR2 is SYGVKD in the germline V gene. CDR3 protein: CAISELRGQGGKSTGYTF. The DNA for the CDR3 is TGTGCCATCAGTGAGCTAAGGGGACAGGGTGGGAAGAGTACTGGCTACACCTTC.

The chain combines TRBV19 with TRBJ2-1, with 7 bases matching TRBD2. Per the germline V gene, CDR1 is LNHDA and CDR2 is SQIVND (reference sequence). This CDR3 region has 14 residues. V lost 6 bases and J lost 2; bases outside the gene matches: 4. The CDR3 protein is CASRGGSPYNEQFF. The CDR3 bases are TGTGCCAGTAGAGGCGGGAGCCCCTACAATGAGCAGTTCTTC. Drawing the rest from reference TRBV19 and TRBJ2-1, the complete variable domain is DGGITQSPKYLFRKEGQNVTLSCEQNLNHDAMYWYRQDPGQGLRLIYYSQIVNDFQKGDIAEGYSVSREKKESFPLTVTSAQKNPTAFYLCASRGGSPYNEQFFGPGTRLTVL.

A single count supports this clone. The rearrangement uses TRBV6-5 and TRBJ2-7; 8 bases are shared with TRBD1. V lost 8 bases and J lost 4; bases outside the gene matches: 13. This CDR3 is 15 amino acids long. Per the germline V gene, CDR1 is MNHEY and CDR2 is SVGAGI. The CDR3 is CASATRQGLRYEQYF. The CDR3, as DNA: TGTGCCAGCGCCACCAGACAGGGGCTCAGGTACGAGCAGTACTTC.